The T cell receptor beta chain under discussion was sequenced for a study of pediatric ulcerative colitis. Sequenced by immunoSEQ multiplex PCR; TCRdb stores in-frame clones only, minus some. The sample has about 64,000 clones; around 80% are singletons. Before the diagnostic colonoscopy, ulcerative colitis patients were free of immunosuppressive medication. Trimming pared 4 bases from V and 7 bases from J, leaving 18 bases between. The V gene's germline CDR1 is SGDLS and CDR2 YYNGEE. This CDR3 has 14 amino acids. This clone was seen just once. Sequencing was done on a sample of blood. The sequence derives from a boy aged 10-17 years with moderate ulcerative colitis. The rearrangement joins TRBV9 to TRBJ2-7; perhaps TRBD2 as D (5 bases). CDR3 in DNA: TGTGCCAGCAGCCAAGAGGGAAGGACGGAGGAGCAGTACTTC. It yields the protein CASSQEGRTEEQYF. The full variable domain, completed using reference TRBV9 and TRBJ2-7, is DSGVTQTPKHLITATGQRVTLRCSPRSGDLSVYWYQQSLDQGLQFLIQYYNGEERAKGNILERFSAQQFPDLHSELNLSSLELGDSALYFCASSQEGRTEEQYFGPGTRLTVT.